This is a list of T cell receptor beta chains from one sample in a study of T cell responses to AZD1222 COVID-19 vaccine. The protocol was immunoSEQ multiplex PCR, while the TCRdb copy is restricted to in-frame clones and leaves out a portion. This repertoire shows about 100,000 clones, just over 85% found once; its top ten account for 6.3%. The input for sequencing was peripheral blood, taken on day 0 of AZD1222 vaccination. The receptors here all came from an adult in good health. The CDR3 runs from the conserved cysteine through the conserved F or W. The D gene is left open where the match is weak. Clone size appears in some rows only: once, few, many, or a class for an expanded clone.

V gene	J gene	D gene	clone size	CDR3 DNA	CDR3 protein
TRBV7-9	TRBJ2-2	NA	NA	TGTGCCAGCGACAGACCCACCGGGGAGCTGTTTTTT	CASDRPTGELFF
TRBV11-3	TRBJ2-1	NA	few	TGTGCCAGCAGCTTAGAGAGGGGGGCGGATGAGCAGTTCTTC	CASSLERGADEQFF
TRBV7-8	TRBJ1-1	NA	NA	TGTGCCAGCAGCTTGGACGGAGGCACTGAAGCTTTCTTT	CASSLDGGTEAFF
TRBV7-2	TRBJ2-1	NA	NA	TGTGCCAGCAGCCAACGGGTTGGCAATGAGCAGTTCTTC	CASSQRVGNEQFF
TRBV5-6	TRBJ2-7	TRBD1	NA	TGTGCCAGCAGCTCGCCATGGACAGGGGCGTCCTACGAGCAGTACTTC	CASSSPWTGASYEQYF
TRBV5-4	TRBJ2-3	NA	NA	TGTGCCAGCAGCTTCGGTCCCCCCTGGCGGGAAGACGGAGATACGCAGTATTTT	CASSFGPPWREDGDTQYF
TRBV6-4	TRBJ2-1	NA	NA	TGTGCCAGCAGTGTGAGAGGGGGACAAGCCAATGAGCAGTTCTTC	CASSVRGGQANEQFF
TRBV19	TRBJ2-6	NA	NA	TGTGCCAGTAGTCCCGGGGGAGCTGGGGCCAACGTCCTGACTTTC	CASSPGGAGANVLTF
TRBV6-2/TRBV6-3	TRBJ2-1	TRBD2	NA	TGTGCCAGCAGTTACGCACGACTAGCGGTGTCCCCGAGAAATGAGCAGTTCTTC	CASSYARLAVSPRNEQFF
TRBV19	TRBJ2-2	TRBD1	NA	TGTGCCAGTAGTACAAGACAGGGCTGGGAGCTGTTTTTT	CASSTRQGWELFF
TRBV5-6	TRBJ1-2	NA	NA	TGTGCCAGCAGCTTGGCCTCGAGTGACCGCCCAACCTTC	CASSLASSDRPTF
TRBV19	TRBJ1-1	TRBD1	NA	TGTGCCAGTAGTATACTGGGACAGGGTTCCACTGAAGCTTTCTTT	CASSILGQGSTEAFF
TRBV29-1	TRBJ1-1	NA	NA	TGCAGCCCCGTTGGTTTGGGGCGAGGAGAAGCTTTCTTT	CSPVGLGRGEAFF
TRBV3-1/TRBV3-2	TRBJ2-2	TRBD1	NA	TGTGCCAGCAGCCAAACAGGGGCCGGGGAGCTGTTTTTT	CASSQTGAGELFF